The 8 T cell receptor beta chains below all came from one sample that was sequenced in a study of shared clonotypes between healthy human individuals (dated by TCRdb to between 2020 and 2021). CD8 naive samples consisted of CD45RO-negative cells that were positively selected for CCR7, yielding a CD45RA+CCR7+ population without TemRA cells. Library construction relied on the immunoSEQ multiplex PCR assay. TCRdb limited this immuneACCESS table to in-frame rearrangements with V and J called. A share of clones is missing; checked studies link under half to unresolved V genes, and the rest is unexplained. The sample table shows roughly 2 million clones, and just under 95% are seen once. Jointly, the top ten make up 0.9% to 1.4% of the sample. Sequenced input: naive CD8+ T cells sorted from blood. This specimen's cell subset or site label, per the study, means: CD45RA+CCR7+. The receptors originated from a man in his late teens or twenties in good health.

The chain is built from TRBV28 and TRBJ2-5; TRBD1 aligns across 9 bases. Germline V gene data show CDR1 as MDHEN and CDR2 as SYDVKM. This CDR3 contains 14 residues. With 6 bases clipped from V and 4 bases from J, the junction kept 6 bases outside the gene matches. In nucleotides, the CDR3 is TGTGCCAGCAGCCCTACAGGGGGCGTAGAGACCCAGTACTTC. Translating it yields CASSPTGGVETQYF.

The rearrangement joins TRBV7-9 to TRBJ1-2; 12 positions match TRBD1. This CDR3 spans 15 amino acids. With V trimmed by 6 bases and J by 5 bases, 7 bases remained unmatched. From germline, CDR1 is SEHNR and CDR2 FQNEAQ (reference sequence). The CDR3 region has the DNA TGTGCCAGCAGTTTTGGGACAGGGGGCCATTATGGCTACACCTTC. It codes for CASSFGTGGHYGYTF.

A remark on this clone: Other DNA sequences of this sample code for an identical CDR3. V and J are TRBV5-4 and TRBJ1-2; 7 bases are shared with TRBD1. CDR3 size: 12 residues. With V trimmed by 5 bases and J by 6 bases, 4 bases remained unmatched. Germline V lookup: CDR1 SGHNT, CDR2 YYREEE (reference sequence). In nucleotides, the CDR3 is TGTGCCAGCAGTTCAACAGGGGATGGCTACACCTTC. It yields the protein CASSSTGDGYTF.

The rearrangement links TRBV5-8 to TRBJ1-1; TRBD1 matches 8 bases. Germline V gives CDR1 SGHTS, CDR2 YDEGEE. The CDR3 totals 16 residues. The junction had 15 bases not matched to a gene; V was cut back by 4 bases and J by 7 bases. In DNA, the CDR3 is TGTGCCAGCAGCCCGGAATACGACAGGGGTGAAGGTGAAGCTTTCTTT. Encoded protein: CASSPEYDRGEGEAFF. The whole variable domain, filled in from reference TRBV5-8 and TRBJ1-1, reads EAGVTQSPTHLIKTRGQQATLRCSPISGHTSVYWYQQALGLGLQFLLWYDEGEERNRGNFPPRFSGRQFPNYSSELNVNALELEDSALYLCASSPEYDRGEGEAFFGQGTRLTVV.

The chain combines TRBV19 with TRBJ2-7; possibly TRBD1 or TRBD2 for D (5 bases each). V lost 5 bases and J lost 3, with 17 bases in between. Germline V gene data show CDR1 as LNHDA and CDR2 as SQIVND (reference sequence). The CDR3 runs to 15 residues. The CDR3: CASSGLTNRGYEQYF. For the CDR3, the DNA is TGTGCCAGTAGTGGACTGACGAATAGGGGCTACGAGCAGTACTTC.

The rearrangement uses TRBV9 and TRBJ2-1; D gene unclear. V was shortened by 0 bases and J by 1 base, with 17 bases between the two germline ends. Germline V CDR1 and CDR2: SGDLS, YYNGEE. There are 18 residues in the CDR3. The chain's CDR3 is CASSVVPSGGISYNEQFF. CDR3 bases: TGTGCCAGCAGCGTAGTCCCTTCAGGCGGTATTTCCTACAATGAGCAGTTCTTC.

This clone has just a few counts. Written as DNA, the CDR3 is TGCGCCAGCAGCCACGAAGGGGACCTCTCCTATAATTCACCCCTCCACTTT. It codes for CASSHEGDLSYNSPLHF. The chain employs TRBV4-1 and TRBJ1-6, with D possibly matching TRBD1 (5 bases). In germline, CDR1 is MGHRA, CDR2 YSYEKL. This CDR3 contains 17 residues. V lost 3 bases and J lost 0, with 12 bases in between.

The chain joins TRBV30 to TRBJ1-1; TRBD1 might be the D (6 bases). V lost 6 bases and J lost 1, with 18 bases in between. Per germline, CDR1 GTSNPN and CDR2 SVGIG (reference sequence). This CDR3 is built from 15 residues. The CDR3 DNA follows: TGTGCCTGTTCCCGACAGGCCGCACCGAACACTGAAGCTTTCTTT. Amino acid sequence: CACSRQAAPNTEAFF.